This section outlines one T cell receptor (beta chain) sequence together with its context. In the original processing: Amplification of reference gene primers provided the estimated nucleated cell counts. TCRdb keeps only in-frame clones here, not all; method: immunoSEQ multiplex PCR. From that table come the V and J calls and clone size; the DNA was used to work out D and trimming. The sample shows more than 200,000 clones, roughly nine tenths of them seen only once. Trimming cost V 1 base and J 5 bases, with 11 bases left between them. Germline CDR1 and CDR2: LGHDT and YNNKEL (reference sequence). This CDR3 region has 14 residues. The data stem from a study of blood T cell repertoires in COVID-19. Study summary: PBMCs, B-cell-depleted T cells, or T cells provided the cDNA or gDNA that made up the material.

Participant age was roughly 18 to 89 years, and participants resided in about two dozen US areas. Which cohort a participant joined came from the clinical history participants gave. Material: PBMCs or T cells enriched from blood (not recorded which). The gene calls are TRBV3-1 (or the pseudogene TRBV3-2) and TRBJ2-5, with a possible D match to TRBD2 (5 bases). The sequence was obtained from a woman in her 30s with acute COVID-19. CDR3: CASSQARTVETQYF. DNA of the CDR3: TGTGCCAGCAGCCAAGCTCGGACTGTCGAGACCCAGTACTTC.